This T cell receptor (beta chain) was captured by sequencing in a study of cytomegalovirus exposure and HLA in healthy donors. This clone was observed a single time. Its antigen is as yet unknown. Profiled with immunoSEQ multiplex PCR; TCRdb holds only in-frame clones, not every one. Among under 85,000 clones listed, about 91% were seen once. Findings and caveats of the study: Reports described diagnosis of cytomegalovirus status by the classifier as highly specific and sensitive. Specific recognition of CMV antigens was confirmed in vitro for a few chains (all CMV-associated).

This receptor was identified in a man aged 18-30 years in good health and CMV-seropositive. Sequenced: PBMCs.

Here the CDR3 reads CASSIWDSQETQYF. The CDR3 DNA is TGTGCCAGTAGTATTTGGGACAGCCAAGAGACCCAGTACTTC. This chain uses TRBV19 with TRBJ2-5; TRBD1 agrees at 7 bases. Germline V lookup: CDR1 LNHDA, CDR2 SQIVND (reference sequence). The J segment lost 1 base and the V segment lost 3 bases, leaving 2 bases of the junction unmatched. The CDR3 length is 14 residues.